A single count supports the clone carrying this T cell receptor beta chain. A single base separates this from a much larger clone, so it may be a read error. Germline CDR1 and CDR2: SEHNR and FQNEAQ (reference sequence). The CDR3 is 14 residues long. This specimen belongs to a study of regulatory T cells in long-lasting Graves disease. As for time point: newly diagnosed GD, antithyroid drugs for less than 3 months. Isolated PBMC RNA provided the starting material for the TCR library. Building of the TCR beta libraries involved iRepertoire HTBI primers and Arm-PCR of CDR3 regions. TCRdb used MiXCR to reprocess the multiplex PCR reads, holding one entry per CDR3 protein. The data contain roughly 380,000 distinct CDR3 sequences, roughly 16% of them seen just once; the ten biggest clones take up about a fifth.

The sample was peripheral blood mononuclear cells (PBMCs), taken at new diagnosis, from a patient treated with antithyroid drugs. The clonotype was recovered from a female donor with Graves disease. The chain combines TRBV7-9 with TRBJ1-1; 8 bases match TRBD1. The CDR3 loop is CVSSLWGPGQAAFF. Written as DNA, the CDR3 is TGTGTCAGCAGCTTGTGGGGCCCGGGACAGGCGGCTTTCTTT. Together with reference TRBV7-9 and TRBJ1-1, the CDR3 gives the full variable domain: DTGVSQNPRHKITKRGQNVTFRCDPISEHNRLYWYRQTLGQGPEFLTYFQNEAQLEKSRLLSDRFSAERPKGSFSTLEIQRTEQGDSAMYLCVSSLWGPGQAAFFGQGTRLTVV.